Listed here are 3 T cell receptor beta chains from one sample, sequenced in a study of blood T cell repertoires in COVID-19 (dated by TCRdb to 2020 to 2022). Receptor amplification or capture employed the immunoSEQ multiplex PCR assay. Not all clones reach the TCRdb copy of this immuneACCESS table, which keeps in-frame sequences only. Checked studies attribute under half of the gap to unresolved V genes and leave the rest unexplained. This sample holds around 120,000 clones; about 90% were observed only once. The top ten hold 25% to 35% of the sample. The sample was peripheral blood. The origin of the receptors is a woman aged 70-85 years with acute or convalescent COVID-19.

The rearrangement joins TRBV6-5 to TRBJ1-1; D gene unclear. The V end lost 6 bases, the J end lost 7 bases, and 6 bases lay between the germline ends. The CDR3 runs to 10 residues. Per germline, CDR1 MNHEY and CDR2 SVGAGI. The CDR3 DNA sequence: TGTGCCAGCAGATCCTATGAAGCTTTCTTT. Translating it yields CASRSYEAFF.

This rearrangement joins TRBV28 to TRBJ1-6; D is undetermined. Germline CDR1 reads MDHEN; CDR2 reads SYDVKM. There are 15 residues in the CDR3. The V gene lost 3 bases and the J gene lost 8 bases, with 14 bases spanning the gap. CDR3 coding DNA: TGTGCCAGCAGTTTTGAGCTTACCGCCTATTCACCCCTCCACTTT. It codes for CASSFELTAYSPLHF.

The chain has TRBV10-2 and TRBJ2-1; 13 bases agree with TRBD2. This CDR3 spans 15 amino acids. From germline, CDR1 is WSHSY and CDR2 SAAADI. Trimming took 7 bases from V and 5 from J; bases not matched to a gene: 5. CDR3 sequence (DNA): TGCGCCAGCAAATTACTAGCGGGGGGGCACAATGAGCAGTTCTTC. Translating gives CASKLLAGGHNEQFF.